This T cell receptor beta chain was found in a study of blood T cell repertoires in COVID-19. Study details: PBMCs, B-cell-depleted T cells, or T cells were the source of the cDNA or gDNA that made up the material.

This clone was recorded only once. V was shortened by 3 bases and J by 6 bases, with 9 bases between the two germline ends. The CDR3 contains 13 residues. Sequenced by immunoSEQ multiplex PCR; TCRdb stores in-frame clones only, minus some. The repertoire has 350,000 to 400,000 clones, 85% to 90% of them found once; the top ten carry about 1.7%. Ages ranged from about 18 to 100 years, with residence in under 25 US areas. Two negative PCRs, clearance, or symptom resolution characterized the recovered Cohort 3 donors. The sequence came from a woman aged 25 to 39 who had recovered from COVID-19. Specimen: PBMCs or T cells enriched from blood (not recorded which). V usage is TRBV12-3 or TRBV12-4 and J usage is TRBJ1-5; unclear D gene. The CDR3 region is CASSFARFQPQHF. DNA for the CDR3: TGTGCCAGCAGTTTTGCCAGGTTTCAGCCCCAGCATTTT.